These 2 T cell receptor beta chains came from one sample sequenced in a study of T cells in Graves' hyperthyroidism and ophthalmopathy. TCR beta CDR3 regions were amplified from RNA. Researchers ran a first-round RT-PCR on the TCR CDR3 using the HTBI primer set. Each CDR3 protein gets one entry after TCRdb re-called the multiplex PCR reads with MiXCR. Among over 650,000 distinct CDR3 sequences listed, approximately 42% were seen once. Sequenced: peripheral blood or thyroid tissue (not recorded which). The source of these receptors is an adult man with Graves' disease, either hyperthyroidism or ophthalmopathy (not recorded which).

This chain joins TRBV29-1 and TRBJ1-2; the D gene is possibly TRBD1 (5 bases). This CDR3 has 14 amino acids. V lost 6 bases, J lost 2 bases, and 16 bases lay in between. Germline V gene data show CDR1 as SQVTM and CDR2 as ANQGSEA. This chain's CDR3 is CSVAWGGGNYGYTF. CDR3 sequence (DNA): TGCAGCGTCGCGTGGGGGGGTGGAAACTATGGCTACACCTTC.

Only a few counts were recorded for this clonotype. The chain recombines TRBV6-5 with TRBJ2-7, with a weak D call TRBD2 (5 bases). V was shortened by 7 bases and J by 2 bases, with 9 bases between the two germline ends. This CDR3 comprises 12 residues. Germline values: CDR1 MNHEY, CDR2 SVGAGI. Written as DNA, the CDR3 is TGTGCCAGCAATGCGGGCGCCTACGAGCAGTACTTC. Protein: CASNAGAYEQYF.